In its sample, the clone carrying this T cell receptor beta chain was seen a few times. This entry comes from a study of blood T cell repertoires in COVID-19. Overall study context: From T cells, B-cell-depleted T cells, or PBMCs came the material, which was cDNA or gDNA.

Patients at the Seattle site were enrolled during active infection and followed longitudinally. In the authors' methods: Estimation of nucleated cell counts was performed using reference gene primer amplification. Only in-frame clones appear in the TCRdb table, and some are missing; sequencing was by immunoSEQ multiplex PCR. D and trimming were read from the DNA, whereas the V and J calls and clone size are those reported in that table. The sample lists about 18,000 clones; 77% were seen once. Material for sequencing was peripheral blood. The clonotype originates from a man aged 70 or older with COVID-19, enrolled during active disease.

DNA of the CDR3: TGTGCCAGCAGTGGCCTCCCGGGAACGCGATACTTC. It translates to CASSGLPGTRYF. The rearrangement uses TRBV2 and TRBJ2-7, with D possibly TRBD2 on 5 matching bases. V lost 4 bases, J lost 13 bases, and 17 bases lay in between. The germline V gene encodes CDR1 SNHLY and CDR2 FYNNEI. This CDR3 has 12 residues.